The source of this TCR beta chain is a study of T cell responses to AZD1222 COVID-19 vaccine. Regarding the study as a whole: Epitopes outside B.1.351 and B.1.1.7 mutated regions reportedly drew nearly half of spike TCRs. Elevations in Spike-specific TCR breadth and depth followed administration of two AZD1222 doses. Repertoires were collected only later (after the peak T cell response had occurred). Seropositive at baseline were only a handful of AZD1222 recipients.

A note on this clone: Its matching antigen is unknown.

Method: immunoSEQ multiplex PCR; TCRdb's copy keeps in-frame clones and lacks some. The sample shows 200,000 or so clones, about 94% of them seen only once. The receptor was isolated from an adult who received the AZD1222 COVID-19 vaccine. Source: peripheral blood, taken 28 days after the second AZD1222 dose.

The CDR3 region is CASTKGGLYTEAFF. DNA of the CDR3: TGTGCCAGCACCAAAGGGGGCCTCTACACTGAAGCTTTCTTT. The chain combines TRBV6-5 with TRBJ1-1; 7 bases are shared with TRBD1. The CDR3 has 14 amino acids. CDR1 and CDR2 (germline): MNHEY, SVGAGI. V trimming: 7 bases; J trimming: 3 bases; junction bases outside the gene matches: 8.